These T cell receptor beta chains were read from a single sample in a study of PD-1 blockade in classical Hodgkin lymphoma. Profiled with immunoSEQ multiplex PCR; TCRdb holds only in-frame clones, not every one. The sample has over 35,000 clones, about 86% seen once. Specimen: peripheral blood mononuclear cells (PBMCs), collected before the second cycle of nivolumab. The receptors derive from a human donor with classical Hodgkin lymphoma. Each CDR3 is given with its conserved first and last residue. For some rows the clone size is stated as once, few or many, or as a class when expanded; others skip it.

clone_size j_call v_call cdr3_aa
. TRBJ1-1 TRBV19 CASSYQGARNTEAFF
once TRBJ2-5 TRBV18 CASSPLQGSVETQYF
. TRBJ2-7 TRBV12-5 CASGLVLREVLYEQYF
. TRBJ2-1 TRBV28 CASSFRDTSSYNEQFF
. TRBJ2-1 TRBV29-1 CSVEALADNEQFF
. TRBJ1-6 TRBV2 CATQSDRNSPLHF
. TRBJ2-5 TRBV7-2 CATSHGRGDGETQYF
. TRBJ2-3 TRBV2 CASSELGTRNGDTQYF
few TRBJ2-1 TRBV7-2 CASSLQRGETGEQFF
few TRBJ1-6 TRBV4-3 CASSPTEVLNSPLHF
. TRBJ2-7 TRBV6-6 CASSQVVGHEQYF
. TRBJ2-2 TRBV5-6 CASSVVGLLTGELFF
. TRBJ2-5 TRBV9 CASSEIGGQETQYF
. TRBJ1-2 TRBV25-1 CASSESGTYYGYTF
. TRBJ1-1 TRBV9 CASSDRQGPRPEAFF
. TRBJ2-3 TRBV7-2 CASSLDVGTSTDTQYF
. TRBJ2-5 TRBV28 CASSSPSSGGTQETQYF
. TRBJ2-3 TRBV4-1 CASSQESPVEDTQYF
. TRBJ2-7 TRBV7-8 CASSLGGSQSYEQYF
. TRBJ2-7 TRBV28 CASSFGGASYEQYF
few TRBJ1-1 TRBV6-5 CASSYSLSGQGAEAFF
. TRBJ2-1 TRBV11-1 CASSLDTGGVDNEQFF
. TRBJ2-2 TRBV6-5 CASSYGTDTGELFF
few TRBJ2-2 TRBV2 CARGLATNTGELFF
. TRBJ2-1 TRBV18 CASSPLGGELFF
once TRBJ2-3 TRBV7-9 CASSLAQSTDTQYF
. TRBJ1-5 TRBV7-9 CASSMGGGNQPQHF
once TRBJ2-7 TRBV6-1 CASSRTGAYEQYF
. TRBJ2-7 TRBV7-2 CASSLHSGLISSYEQYF